This TCR beta chain stems from a study of blood T cell repertoires in COVID-19. Overall study context: The United States, Italy and Spain were the sources of the acute and convalescent COVID-19 samples. The analysed material was cDNA or gDNA that came from T cells, B-cell-depleted T cells, or PBMCs.

V was pared by 4 bases and J by 5 bases, with 8 bases between. The CDR3 covers 12 residues. Germline CDR1 is KGHDR and CDR2 is SFDVKD. Assay used: immunoSEQ multiplex PCR; TCRdb lists only in-frame clones, some missing. The data contain over 200,000 clones, more than 85% of them seen just once; the ten biggest clones take up 1.9%. In its sample, this clone was seen once. This receptor was taken from a man between 35 and 55 years old with active or convalescent COVID-19. Sequencing was carried out using peripheral blood. The chain carries TRBV24-1 and TRBJ2-7; D unclear. The CDR3, as DNA: TGTGCCACCAGTGACCGGTATAACGAGCAGTACTTC. Its translation: CATSDRYNEQYF.